These T cell receptor beta chains were read from a single sample in a study of blood T cell repertoires in COVID-19. The table came from immunoSEQ multiplex PCR; TCRdb's copy has only in-frame clones and leaves some out. The sample records more than 140,000 clones, around 86% being singletons. What was sequenced was peripheral blood. These receptors were obtained from a human donor in a cohort sampled during active COVID-19. Each CDR3 is given with its conserved first and last residue. The D gene is left open where the match is weak.

CDR3 protein	D gene	V gene
CASRAQGGSYEQYF	NA	TRBV25-1
CASSQERGGVGELFF	TRBD2	TRBV3-1/TRBV3-2
CASGRGLNTEAFF	NA	TRBV19
CASSLFPRTGNSPLHF	TRBD1	TRBV7-3
CASSLSPLIGRQYF	NA	TRBV7-8
CAISQGRVAEAFF	NA	TRBV10-3
CASGKRGFNTEAFF	NA	TRBV21-1
CASSFDSGTKNIQYF	TRBD2	TRBV7-3
CASSSSGRNTDTQYF	TRBD2	TRBV28
CASSGQGQATNEKLFF	TRBD1	TRBV2
CSASESGRASGDTQYF	TRBD2	TRBV20-1
CASSPTSGKQDEQYF	TRBD2	TRBV7-2
CAGRGTGRYGYTF	TRBD1	TRBV28
CASSLARVEGETQYF	NA	TRBV5-4
CASSQEGELASYEQYF	NA	TRBV4-1
CASSLGTGYTDTQYF	TRBD1	TRBV5-4
CASSLHSNTEAFF	NA	TRBV11-2
CASNPGQAHYGYTF	TRBD1	TRBV9
CASSESSPPTNEQFF	NA	TRBV2
CASSLQATTGELFF	NA	TRBV5-1
CASWDGGRLYGYTF	NA	TRBV19
CASSSPRTSGSGTEQFF	TRBD2	TRBV7-2
CASTAGPGGYYGYTF	TRBD1	TRBV19
CASSLSGREGRETQYF	TRBD2	TRBV5-6
CASSRQGDEQFF	TRBD1	TRBV12-3/TRBV12-4
CASSQGVAGGPMDTQYF	TRBD2	TRBV3-1/TRBV3-2
CASSPRDYRSEQYF	TRBD2	TRBV28
CASAGRGTSGRPSYNEQFF	TRBD2	TRBV5-1
CASSLGTSGRAPLEQYF	TRBD2	TRBV4-1